What follows are 24 T cell receptor beta chains derived from one specimen sequenced in a study of read filtering for tumor transcriptome and immune sequencing. Molecular barcoded adaptors covering alpha/delta and beta/gamma chains were used on 400 ng RNA. Using its own MiXCR run on the reads, TCRdb lists one record per CDR3 protein. The data contain around 58,000 distinct CDR3 sequences, about 14% of them singletons. The source material was a population of CD138-negative cells sorted from bone marrow. The receptors were sampled from a donor at least 40 years old with multiple myeloma.

This clonotype was seen repeatedly, ten times or more. V gene TRBV20-1 combines with J gene TRBJ1-5; D unclear. V dropped 4 bases and J dropped 1 base, with 11 bases sitting between them. The CDR3 covers 14 residues. Germline loops: CDR1 DFQATT, CDR2 SNEGSKA (reference sequence). The CDR3, as DNA: TGCAGTGCTATGGGCCTTGAGAGCAATCAGCCCCAGCATTTT. Amino acid sequence: CSAMGLESNQPQHF.

The sample holds many counts of this clonotype. The chain is built from TRBV29-1 and TRBJ2-3; D gene uncertain. V lost 1 base to trimming and J lost 3 bases, with 5 bases between them. This CDR3 is built from 12 residues. Germline V CDR1 and CDR2: SQVTM, ANQGSEA. The CDR3 DNA sequence: TGCAGCGTTGAAGCTCTTACAGATACGCAGTATTTT. Amino acids: CSVEALTDTQYF.

This clonotype was counted at least ten times. The chain uses TRBV7-6 and TRBJ2-1, with D perhaps matching TRBD2 (7 bases). Germline assignment: CDR1 SGHVS and CDR2 FNYEAQ. The length of the CDR3 is 15 residues. V lost 1 base, J lost 7 bases, and 14 bases lay in between. CDR3 sequence: CASSLVGGQSNEQFF. The CDR3 DNA follows: TGTGCCAGCAGCTTAGTGGGGGGGCAAAGTAATGAGCAGTTCTTC.

The sample holds many counts of this clonotype. The chain is built from TRBV2 and TRBJ2-1, with 16 bases identical to TRBD2. The V and J ends lost 7 bases and 15 bases, in that order; junction bases with no gene match: 12. CDR1 SNHLY and CDR2 FYNNEI come from the germline V gene. This CDR3 contains 15 residues. The CDR3: CASTQGLAGGPLGFF. CDR3 nucleotides: TGTGCCAGCACTCAGGGACTAGCGGGAGGGCCTCTTGGGTTCTTC.

Many counts were recorded for this clonotype. V is TRBV7-9 and J is TRBJ2-3; D tentatively reads TRBD1 or TRBD2 (5 bases each). CDR3 size: 15 residues. Germline V gene lookup returns CDR1 SEHNR and CDR2 FQNEAQ (reference sequence). V lost 3 bases, J lost 8 bases, and 18 bases lay in between. DNA for the CDR3: TGTGCCAGCAGCTTCCTAGACAGTTCCGGAGGTACGCAGTATTTT. Amino acids: CASSFLDSSGGTQYF.

The sample holds many counts of this clonotype. The CDR3 loop reads CASSAGKSNQPQHF. The CDR3 nucleotides are TGTGCCAGTAGCGCAGGGAAGAGCAATCAGCCCCAGCATTTT. The chain joins TRBV19 to TRBJ1-5, with a tentative D call TRBD1 (5 bases). This CDR3 has 14 residues. Germline V lookup: CDR1 LNHDA, CDR2 SQIVND (reference sequence). Trimming shortened V by 6 bases and J by 1 base, and 10 bases separated the two germline ends.

This clonotype was found many times. This sequence joins TRBV6-5 and TRBJ2-6; 8 positions match TRBD1. After removal of 6 bases from V and 0 bases from J, the junction contained 4 bases not matched to a gene. The CDR3 spans 16 residues. Germline V gene lookup returns CDR1 MNHEY and CDR2 SVGAGI. The CDR3 DNA is TGTGCCAGCAGACGGGACAGGTACTCTGGGGCCAACGTCCTGACTTTC. It translates to CASRRDRYSGANVLTF.

The chain couples TRBV5-5 to TRBJ2-1; D gene uncertain. V was shortened by 1 base and J by 5 bases, with 19 bases between the two germline ends. CDR1 is SGHKS and CDR2 is YYEKEE in the germline V gene (reference sequence). The CDR3 loop spans 17 amino acids. CDR3 bases: TGTGCCAGCAGCTTGAGCGTGCAAGCCCAACCTCACAATGAGCAGTTCTTC. Residues: CASSLSVQAQPHNEQFF.

This clonotype was seen at least ten times. Its ends do not fully match the called genes, so a read error is possible. V gene TRBV20-1 combines with J gene TRBJ2-1; D tentatively fits TRBD1 or TRBD2 (5 bases each). From germline, CDR1 is DFQATT and CDR2 SNEGSKA (reference sequence). CDR3 length: 15 amino acids. The CDR3 loop reads CSAREGPILGNEQFF. Here the CDR3 DNA reads TGCAGTGCGAGAGAGGGGCCAATCCTAGGCAATGAGCAGTTCTTC.

This clonotype was found a few times. CDR3 nucleotide sequence: TGTGCCAGCAGTCGAGGGCCCGGCACCGGGGAGCTGTTTTTT. Translated, it gives CASSRGPGTGELFF. This rearrangement joins TRBV6-5 to TRBJ2-2; D is possibly TRBD2 (5 bases). V shed 5 bases and J shed 4 bases, with 11 bases lying between them. The CDR3 loop spans 14 amino acids. The germline V gene encodes CDR1 MNHEY and CDR2 SVGAGI.

This clonotype has at least ten counts. The CDR3 sequence is CAHTMGPNTEAFF. CDR3 DNA sequence: TGTGCCCATACGATGGGTCCAAACACTGAAGCTTTCTTT. The rearrangement uses TRBV30 and TRBJ1-1; D gene unclear. Germline-derived CDR1 and CDR2 are GTSNPN and SVGIG (reference sequence). The CDR3 covers 13 residues. V lost 8 bases and J lost 2, with 15 bases in between.

This clonotype came up many times. The chain couples TRBV7-2 to TRBJ2-5, with D unclear. Looked up from germline, CDR1 is SGHTA and CDR2 is FQGNSA. CDR3 length: 12 residues. Between the trimmed V and J ends, which lost 2 bases and 4 bases, there was a span of 5 bases. The CDR3 loop is CASSLSTETQYF. In nucleotides, the CDR3 is TGTGCCAGCAGCTTATCGACAGAGACCCAGTACTTC.

This clonotype was found a few times. This could be a read error, since a much larger clone is one nucleotide away. This CDR3 fails to terminate in the conserved phenylalanine or tryptophan, so it likely reflects a read error. V gene TRBV6-5 combines with J gene TRBJ1-4; possibly TRBD1 for D (5 bases). Trimming removed 5 bases from V and 6 bases from J, with 16 bases in between. This CDR3 is 15 amino acids long. In germline, CDR1 is MNHEY, CDR2 SVGAGI. CDR3 region: CASSTGGPADEKLFL. In nucleotides, the CDR3 is TGTGCCAGCAGTACGGGGGGTCCGGCGGATGAAAAACTGTTTCTT.

Remarks on this clonotype: This may arise from a read error, as a much more abundant clone is one base away. The chain has TRBV2 and TRBJ2-4, with a possible D match to TRBD1 (6 bases). This CDR3 is 15 amino acids long. Germline V gene sequence: CDR1 SNHLY, CDR2 FYNNEI. CDR3 sequence: CASSGNREAENIQYF. DNA for the CDR3: TGTGCCAGCAGTGGAAACAGGGAAGCCGAAAACATTCAGTACTTC. Full variable domain (missing parts from reference TRBV2 and TRBJ2-4): EPEVTQTPSHQVTQMGQEVILRCVPISNHLYFYWYRQILGQKVEFLVSFYNNEISEKSEIFDDQFSVERPDGSNFTLKIRSTKLEDSAMYFCASSGNREAENIQYFGAGTRLSVL.

This clonotype was observed many times. This chain links TRBV4-3 with TRBJ2-7; maybe TRBD1 (5 bases). Germline CDR1 reads LGHNA; CDR2 reads YSLEER. CDR3 length: 16 amino acids. With 0 bases removed from V and 1 base from J, the gap between germline ends came to 13 bases. The CDR3 DNA reads as TGCGCCAGCAGCCAAGATATTGACAGAAATTCCTACGAGCAGTACTTC. Encoded protein: CASSQDIDRNSYEQYF.

This clonotype was counted at least ten times. The rearrangement links TRBV5-1 to TRBJ2-7; 8 bases line up with TRBD1. Germline-derived CDR1 and CDR2 are SGHRS and YFSETQ. Trimming took 3 bases from V and 4 from J; bases not matched to a gene: 6. The CDR3 has 14 residues. The CDR3 DNA follows: TGCGCCAGCAGCTCCCGGGACAGGTATTACGAGCAGTACTTC. This gives the protein CASSSRDRYYEQYF. Together with reference TRBV5-1 and TRBJ2-7, the CDR3 gives the full variable domain: KAGVTQTPRYLIKTRGQQVTLSCSPISGHRSVSWYQQTPGQGLQFLFEYFSETQRNKGNFPGRFSGRQFSNSRSEMNVSTLELGDSALYLCASSSRDRYYEQYFGPGTRLTVT.

This clonotype was picked up many times. The gene calls are TRBV29-1 and TRBJ2-1; 9 nucleotides line up with TRBD2. The CDR3 length is 14 residues. Germline loops: CDR1 SQVTM, CDR2 ANQGSEA. The ends lost 3 bases at V and 6 bases at J; junction bases unmatched: 6. The CDR3 here is CSVDPSGIGNEQFF. The CDR3 region has the DNA TGCAGCGTTGACCCTAGCGGGATTGGCAATGAGCAGTTCTTC.

This clonotype was recorded at least ten times. This chain links TRBV11-3 with TRBJ2-3, with a tentative D call TRBD2 (6 bases). Trimming stripped 0 bases from V and 0 bases from J, with 13 bases between. CDR3 length: 17 residues. Germline V gene lookup returns CDR1 SGHNT and CDR2 YENEEA. The CDR3 spells CASSLDLSGTSTDTQYF. In DNA form, the CDR3 reads TGTGCCAGCAGCTTAGATCTTTCCGGGACTAGCACAGATACGCAGTATTTT.

This clonotype was seen at least ten times. The chain recombines TRBV5-1 with TRBJ2-2; TRBD2 agrees at 13 bases. The CDR3 has 18 amino acids. Per the germline V gene, CDR1 is SGHRS and CDR2 is YFSETQ. Trimming removed 5 bases from V and 0 bases from J; junction bases left unmatched: 7. CDR3 in amino acids: CASSRTSGSITNTGELFF. CDR3 DNA: TGCGCCAGCAGTAGGACTAGCGGGAGCATAACGAACACCGGGGAGCTGTTTTTT. Based on the CDR3 plus reference TRBV5-1 and TRBJ2-2, the full variable domain is KAGVTQTPRYLIKTRGQQVTLSCSPISGHRSVSWYQQTPGQGLQFLFEYFSETQRNKGNFPGRFSGRQFSNSRSEMNVSTLELGDSALYLCASSRTSGSITNTGELFFGEGSRLTVL.

This clonotype came up many times. The rearrangement joins TRBV29-1 to TRBJ2-1; D tentatively fits TRBD1 or TRBD2 (5 bases each). The germline V and J ends were trimmed by 8 bases and 4 bases, with 15 bases remaining between them. Germline CDR1 and CDR2: SQVTM and ANQGSEA. The CDR3 runs 13 residues. In DNA form, the CDR3 reads TGCAGCTCCTCCGGGGACCGATACAATGAGCAGTTCTTC. This sequence encodes CSSSGDRYNEQFF.

This clonotype was seen ten or more times. The CDR3 nucleotides are TGTGCCAGCAGCTCGCTAGGGACTAGCACAGATACGCAGTATTTT. It is translated as CASSSLGTSTDTQYF. This chain uses TRBV7-2 with TRBJ2-3, with a possible D match to TRBD2 (6 bases). Trimming left V 4 bases short and J 0 bases short, with 11 bases between. Germline V gene sequence: CDR1 SGHTA, CDR2 FQGNSA. This CDR3 comprises 15 residues.

This rearrangement joins TRBV7-9 to TRBJ1-2, with D possibly TRBD1 on 6 matching bases. With 1 base removed from V and 2 bases from J, the gap between germline ends came to 11 bases. Germline V lookup: CDR1 SEHNR, CDR2 FQNEAQ (reference sequence). The CDR3 extends over 15 amino acids. The CDR3 sequence: CASSLVMGANYGYTF. The DNA of the CDR3 is TGTGCCAGCAGCTTAGTAATGGGGGCGAACTATGGCTACACCTTC.

This clonotype was found many times. This sequence joins TRBV20-1 and TRBJ2-5; 7 positions agree with TRBD2. V lost 2 bases and J lost 5; bases outside the gene matches: 14. CDR3 length equals 16 residues. From germline, CDR1 is DFQATT and CDR2 SNEGSKA (reference sequence). In DNA form, the CDR3 reads TGCAGTGCTAGACACCCAGCGGGGCTTGCAGTGGAGACCCAGTACTTC. Protein sequence: CSARHPAGLAVETQYF.

This clonotype was seen at least ten times. This chain uses TRBV7-2 with TRBJ2-7; D uncertain. Germline V lookup: CDR1 SGHTA, CDR2 FQGNSA. The CDR3 has 9 residues. Between the trimmed V and J ends, which lost 11 bases and 7 bases, there was a span of 9 bases. CDR3 DNA: TGTGCCGGGCCTGGGGAGCAGTACTTC. It codes for CAGPGEQYF. The full variable domain, its missing parts supplied by reference TRBV7-2 and TRBJ2-7, is GAGVSQSPSNKVTEKGKDVELRCDPISGHTALYWYRQSLGQGLEFLIYFQGNSAPDKSGLPSDRFSAERTGGSVSTLTIQRTQQEDSAVYLCAGPGEQYFGPGTRLTVT.